This T cell receptor (beta chain) was sequenced in a study of cytomegalovirus exposure and HLA in healthy donors. Germline CDR1 is MNHNS and CDR2 is SASEGT. The length of the CDR3 is 19 residues. V lost 1 base to trimming and J lost 0 bases; unmatched junction nucleotides: 15. This PCR relied on a set of 60 Vbeta primers and 13 Jbeta primers. Repertoires were generated with immunoSEQ multiplex PCR, while TCRdb's copy carries only in-frame clones and drops some. Of about 59,000 clones listed, 70% to 90% were seen once; the top ten hold roughly 1.6%. Sequencing was done on a sample of PBMCs. The origin of this receptor is a man younger than 45 in good health and CMV-seropositive. The rearrangement joins TRBV6-1 to TRBJ2-7; 7 bases are shared with TRBD1. CDR3: CASSEEMVEWTGASYEQYF. CDR3 bases: TGTGCCAGCAGTGAAGAGATGGTGGAATGGACAGGTGCCTCCTACGAGCAGTACTTC.